The present TCR beta chain was sequenced within a study of blood T cells in healthy people across ages. About the study: Every two T cells gave about one barcoded beta molecule via template switching. Study-level results: Per million T cells, the diversity of TCR beta decreased roughly linearly as age advanced.

About this clonotype: The antigen remains unidentified.

The V end lost 0 bases, the J end lost 0 bases, and 9 bases lay between the germline ends. CDR1 is SGHTA, CDR2 FQGNSA, per germline. CDR3 length: 16 residues. Primers used in a second PCR of about 6 to 11 cycles were a sample-barcoded 5' primer and a J-beta primer mix. A template-switch adaptor with 12 random nucleotides tagged each cDNA molecule. Every sample gave at least 3 million paired-end reads containing CDR3. TCRdb reprocessed the 5' RACE reads via MiXCR and lists one record per CDR3 protein. The sample carries roughly 700,000 distinct CDR3 sequences, roughly 49% recorded once. The clonotype was recovered from a woman aged 60-75 years in good health. The rearrangement links TRBV7-2 to TRBJ1-3; D unclear. The sample taken for sequencing was blood. Here the CDR3 reads CASSLAGPDSGNTIYF. The CDR3 DNA is TGTGCCAGCAGCTTAGCAGGTCCTGACTCTGGAAACACCATATATTTT.